This T cell receptor beta chain originates from a study of CD8 T cells in ankylosing spondylitis. Findings of the study overall: Previous work reported some of these motif variants in the synovial fluid and blood of reactive arthritis.

The CDR3 contains 14 residues. With 0 bases removed from V and 0 bases from J, the gap between germline ends came to 4 bases. Germline CDR1 reads SGHDT; CDR2 reads YYEEEE. There are many counts of this clonotype. Antigen: not known. TCRdb fed the 5' RACE reads into MiXCR, producing one record per CDR3 protein. The data show roughly 150,000 distinct CDR3 sequences, 7% to 8% seen once. The sequence was obtained from a female donor with ankylosing spondylitis or in good health (not recorded which). Input material: blood, either unsorted or a sorted T cell fraction (not recorded which). The rearrangement uses TRBV5-6 and TRBJ1-3; no firm D call. In DNA form, the CDR3 reads TGTGCCAGCAGCTTGGGGAGCTCTGGAAACACCATATATTTT. Protein sequence: CASSLGSSGNTIYF.